Below are 20 T cell receptor beta chains sequenced from a single sample in a study of HIV-infected patients and healthy controls. All unsorted peripheral T cells were captured because whole blood was used without fractionation. Reverse transcription used 450 to 650 ng RNA and constant-region primers for alpha and beta. Separate chain-specific third strand synthesis with multiplexing indices produced the alpha and beta libraries. TCRdb independently ran MiXCR on the 5' RACE reads; one entry per CDR3 protein. The repertoire holds about 7,400 distinct CDR3 sequences, over 8.5% seen once, with over 15% in the top ten. Specimen: blood, collected before antiretroviral therapy. These receptors were taken from an adult with HIV infection.

This clonotype was observed many times. The chain links TRBV4-2 to TRBJ2-3, with 8 nucleotides matching TRBD2. Germline CDR1 is LGHNA and CDR2 is YNFKEQ. This CDR3 has 16 amino acids. The trim removed 0 bases at V and 9 bases at J, leaving 11 bases unmatched. The CDR3 DNA follows: TGTGCCAGCAGCCAAGAGCGCCAGCGGGGGCCGGAGACGCAGTATTTT. Amino acids: CASSQERQRGPETQYF.

This clonotype was observed many times. V is TRBV9 and J is TRBJ2-5; 7 bases fit TRBD2. The J segment lost 1 base and the V segment lost 3 bases, leaving 3 bases of the junction unmatched. The CDR3 length is 14 residues. Germline lookup yields CDR1 SGDLS and CDR2 YYNGEE. The CDR3 bases are TGTGCCAGCAGCGCCTCGGGGGGCCAAGAGACCCAGTACTTC. Translated, it gives CASSASGGQETQYF.

In this sample, this clonotype turned up many times. The chain combines TRBV14 with TRBJ2-3; D remains unclear. CDR1 is SGHDN and CDR2 is FVKESK in the germline V gene. With 1 base removed from V and 6 bases from J, the gap between germline ends came to 2 bases. The CDR3 runs 11 residues. CDR3 in amino acids: CASSQADTQYF. DNA for the CDR3: TGTGCCAGCAGCCAAGCCGATACGCAGTATTTT.

In its sample, this clonotype ranks as medium-sized. The chain carries TRBV6-5 and TRBJ2-1; D may match TRBD1 or TRBD2 (5 bases each). Germline loops: CDR1 MNHEY, CDR2 SVGAGI. V lost 7 bases to trimming and J lost 7 bases, with 14 bases between them. The CDR3 extends over 13 amino acids. CDR3 sequence reads: CASKKGGGNEQFF. In DNA form, the CDR3 reads TGTGCCAGCAAAAAAGGTGGGGGAAATGAGCAGTTCTTC.

The chain couples TRBV6-1 to TRBJ2-2, with no clear D. The germline V gene encodes CDR1 MNHNS and CDR2 SASEGT. V lost 7 bases to trimming and J lost 5 bases, with 11 bases between them. This CDR3 contains 13 residues. The CDR3: CASTPLGTGELFF. CDR3 coding DNA: TGTGCCAGCACCCCCCTAGGTACCGGGGAGCTGTTTTTT.

This clonotype was recorded many times. This chain connects TRBV13 to TRBJ2-5, with 14 bases lining up with TRBD2. Losses at the gene ends were 5 bases for V and 1 base for J; bases not matched to a gene: 12. The CDR3 totals 19 residues. The germline gives CDR1 PRHDT, CDR2 FYEKMQ (reference sequence). As DNA, the CDR3 is TGTGCCAGCAGCCTAAGTACGGGACTAGCGGGAGCCGGCCAAGAGACCCAGTACTTC. It specifies CASSLSTGLAGAGQETQYF.

This clonotype was seen a few times. This chain links TRBV19 with TRBJ2-1; possibly TRBD1 for D (5 bases). Trimming left V 4 bases short and J 0 bases short, with 7 bases between. CDR1 is LNHDA and CDR2 is SQIVND in the germline V gene (reference sequence). The CDR3 has 14 amino acids. The CDR3 bases are TGTGCCAGTAGTACCGACAGCTCCTACAATGAGCAGTTCTTC. It is translated as CASSTDSSYNEQFF.

This clonotype was observed many times. V gene TRBV6-4 combines with J gene TRBJ1-5; D possibly corresponds to TRBD1 (5 bases). Per the germline V gene, CDR1 is MRHNA and CDR2 is SNTAGT. CDR3 length: 15 amino acids. V lost 0 bases to trimming and J lost 3 bases, with 9 bases between them. The CDR3 loop reads CASSDSAGNNQPQHF. In DNA form, the CDR3 reads TGTGCCAGCAGTGACTCCGCAGGGAACAATCAGCCCCAGCATTTT.

In this sample, this clonotype turned up a few times. The J gene is TRBJ2-3, the V gene TRBV5-1; TRBD2 agrees at 9 bases. With V trimmed by 0 bases and J by 0 bases, 8 bases remained unmatched. From germline, CDR1 is SGHRS and CDR2 YFSETQ. The CDR3 has 18 amino acids. This chain's CDR3 is CASSLALAGSTSTDTQYF. The CDR3 DNA sequence: TGCGCCAGCAGCTTGGCGCTAGCGGGGAGTACTAGCACAGATACGCAGTATTTT.

This clonotype is classed as medium-sized. V and J are TRBV6-5 and TRBJ2-1; tentatively, D is TRBD2 (7 bases). Germline V gives CDR1 MNHEY, CDR2 SVGAGI. V was shortened by 4 bases and J by 2 bases, with 12 bases between the two germline ends. This CDR3 contains 15 residues. In DNA form, the CDR3 reads TGTGCCAGCAGTTTCCGGGGGGCGACCTACAATGAGCAGTTCTTC. Its translation: CASSFRGATYNEQFF.

This clonotype counts as medium-sized. The rearrangement uses TRBV28 and TRBJ2-7; maybe TRBD2 (5 bases). This CDR3 has 13 amino acids. Germline loops: CDR1 MDHEN, CDR2 SYDVKM. The V end lost 7 bases, the J end lost 2 bases, and 12 bases lay between the germline ends. CDR3 bases: TGTGCCAGCACCCGGCAGAGGGCCTACGAGCAGTACTTC. This translates into CASTRQRAYEQYF.

This clonotype was detected a few times. V and J are TRBV9 and TRBJ1-1; D call uncertain. The V gene lost 0 bases and the J gene lost 0 bases, with 15 bases spanning the gap. Germline loops: CDR1 SGDLS, CDR2 YYNGEE. The CDR3 is 17 amino acids. In DNA, the CDR3 is TGTGCCAGCAGCGTAGAGCCGGGAGGAGCGTTGAACACTGAAGCTTTCTTT. Translated, it gives CASSVEPGGALNTEAFF.

This clonotype is medium-sized within its sample. The V call is TRBV7-2, the J call TRBJ2-5; 7 nucleotides line up with TRBD2. In germline, CDR1 is SGHTA, CDR2 FQGNSA. The trim removed 4 bases at V and 6 bases at J, leaving 5 bases unmatched. This CDR3 has 13 amino acids. The CDR3 here is CASSWGGRKTQYF. The CDR3 DNA reads TGTGCCAGCAGCTGGGGGGGTAGGAAGACCCAGTACTTC.

The sample holds many counts of this clonotype. The rearrangement links TRBV7-9 to TRBJ2-7; no firm D call. Germline values: CDR1 SEHNR, CDR2 FQNEAQ (reference sequence). This CDR3 contains 11 residues. Trimming left V 1 base short and J 7 bases short, with 5 bases between. CDR3 coding DNA: TGTGCCAGCAGCTTAGTGGGGGAGCAGTACTTC. Protein product: CASSLVGEQYF.

This clonotype is termed medium-sized (0.01 to 0.1%). The chain is built from TRBV27 and TRBJ2-5; D possibly corresponds to TRBD2 (5 bases). The length of the CDR3 is 14 residues. V was pared by 5 bases and J by 0 bases, with 10 bases between. CDR1 and CDR2 (germline): MNHEY, SMNVEV (reference sequence). CDR3 coding DNA: TGTGCCAGCAGTCGCCGGGGTTACCAAGAGACCCAGTACTTC. Encoded protein: CASSRRGYQETQYF.

This clonotype was seen repeatedly, ten times or more. This sequence joins TRBV28 and TRBJ2-5; possible D gene TRBD2, 5 bases. The length of the CDR3 is 15 residues. Germline V lookup: CDR1 MDHEN, CDR2 SYDVKM. Trimming took 3 bases from V and 5 from J, leaving 16 bases between them. The CDR3 is CASSLVARVRETQYF. In DNA form, the CDR3 reads TGTGCCAGCAGTTTGGTCGCGCGGGTCCGGGAGACCCAGTACTTC.

By sample share, this clonotype is medium-sized. The chain has TRBV12-5 and TRBJ2-1; weak D call: TRBD2 (6 bases). The CDR3 is made up of 15 amino acids. Germline CDR1 LGHNT, CDR2 FRNRAP. V lost 1 base, J lost 2 bases, and 9 bases lay in between. This CDR3 is CASGLGGVTYNEQFF. The CDR3 DNA sequence: TGTGCTAGTGGTTTGGGGGGGGTCACCTACAATGAGCAGTTCTTC.

This clonotype was seen ten or more times. The J gene is TRBJ2-1, the V gene TRBV5-4; D gene ambiguous. Between the trimmed V and J ends, which lost 2 bases and 4 bases, there was a span of 7 bases. Germline V lookup: CDR1 SGHNT, CDR2 YYREEE (reference sequence). This CDR3 is built from 13 residues. Here the CDR3 DNA reads TGTGCCAGCAGCTTAGGAGATTACAATGAGCAGTTCTTC. Translating it yields CASSLGDYNEQFF.

By sample fraction, this clonotype is medium-sized. Here the CDR3 reads CASSVTGRGQETQYF. The CDR3 region has the DNA TGTGCCAGCAGCGTTACAGGGAGGGGTCAAGAGACCCAGTACTTC. This chain uses TRBV6-1 with TRBJ2-5; D is possibly TRBD2 (7 bases). V dropped 6 bases and J dropped 2 bases, with 16 bases sitting between them. The CDR3 has 15 residues. Germline V gene sequence: CDR1 MNHNS, CDR2 SASEGT.

This clonotype occurred many times. This sequence joins TRBV19 and TRBJ1-5; weak D call: TRBD1 (5 bases). This CDR3 region has 19 residues. The germline CDR1 and CDR2 sequences are LNHDA and SQIVND (reference sequence). With 1 base removed from V and 2 bases from J, the gap between germline ends came to 21 bases. CDR3 nucleotide sequence: TGTGCCAGTAGTATAGCTCCAGGGAGAGTAATCCTGGGCAATCAGCCCCAGCATTTT. It codes for CASSIAPGRVILGNQPQHF.